The clone carrying this TCR beta chain showed up just a few times. In the source study's methods: Amplification with reference gene primers provided the estimates of nucleated cell counts. The assay was immunoSEQ multiplex PCR, and TCRdb's table has in-frame clones only and misses some. V and J calls and clone size come straight from that table; D and trimming were deduced from the DNA. The sample records 250,000 or so clones, 65% to 85% being singletons. This record comes from a study of blood T cell repertoires in COVID-19. Study information: Spain, Italy and the United States supplied samples that represented acute and convalescent COVID-19. PBMCs, B-cell-depleted T cells, or T cells were the source of the cDNA or gDNA that made up the material.

Germline V gives CDR1 LGHDT, CDR2 YNNKEL (reference sequence). This CDR3 contains 15 residues. Trimming stripped 4 bases from V and 2 bases from J, with 12 bases between. The specimen was peripheral blood. The sequence came from a woman between 35 and 50 years old who had recovered from COVID-19. The V gene is TRBV3-1 (or the pseudogene TRBV3-2), the J gene TRBJ1-5; D gene ambiguous. The CDR3 coding sequence is TGTGCCAGCAGCCCCCTTGCCCAGGGCAATCAGCCCCAGCATTTT. It specifies CASSPLAQGNQPQHF.